Listed below are T cell receptor beta chains from one sample, sequenced in a study of CD8+ T cells in alopecia areata. TCRdb's table, derived via immunoSEQ multiplex PCR, lists solely in-frame clones and lacks some. Among about 200,000 clones listed, around 50% were seen once. Input material: CD8+ T cells sorted from blood. Every receptor here comes from a human donor in good health. Both conserved end residues are part of each CDR3. The order of the fields is D gene, clone size, V gene, J gene, CDR3 protein, CDR3 DNA. D genes are given only for firm matches. Some rows have no size entry. The others give once, few or many, or a class for an expanded clone.

D: -; size: few; V: TRBV21-1; J: TRBJ2-7; CDR3: CASSKLAGGLYEQYF; DNA: TGTGCCAGCAGCAAATTAGCGGGGGGGCTCTACGAGCAGTACTTC
D: -; size: few; V: TRBV19; J: TRBJ1-6; CDR3: CASSDSIRLHF; DNA: TGTGCCAGTAGCGACAGTATTCGCCTCCACTTT
D: TRBD1; size: -; V: TRBV6-5; J: TRBJ1-1; CDR3: CASTPGGTEAFF; DNA: TGTGCCAGCACGCCAGGGGGTACTGAAGCTTTCTTT
D: -; size: -; V: TRBV29-1; J: TRBJ1-2; CDR3: CSVLRTGVNYGYTF; DNA: TGCAGCGTCTTAAGAACAGGCGTGAACTATGGCTACACCTTC
D: -; size: -; V: TRBV14; J: TRBJ2-2; CDR3: CASSPGLLGELFF; DNA: TGTGCCAGCAGCCCCGGCCTCCTCGGGGAGCTGTTTTTT
D: TRBD1; size: -; V: TRBV6-1; J: TRBJ1-5; CDR3: CASSEVGDRGFNQPQHF; DNA: TGTGCCAGCAGTGAAGTAGGGGACAGGGGGTTTAATCAGCCCCAGCATTTT
D: TRBD1; size: -; V: TRBV6-5; J: TRBJ1-6; CDR3: CASSGQGNSPLHF; DNA: TGTGCCAGCAGTGGACAGGGAAATTCACCCCTCCACTTT
D: -; size: -; V: TRBV29-1; J: TRBJ1-2; CDR3: CSVEDPYRDYGYTF; DNA: TGCAGCGTTGAAGACCCCTATCGGGACTATGGCTACACCTTC
D: -; size: -; V: TRBV7-6; J: TRBJ2-5; CDR3: CASSLELGPQETQYF; DNA: TGTGCCAGCAGCTTGGAGCTGGGTCCCCAAGAGACCCAGTACTTC
D: -; size: -; V: TRBV5-6; J: TRBJ2-7; CDR3: CASSPGPSYEQYF; DNA: TGTGCCAGCAGCCCTGGCCCCTCCTACGAGCAGTACTTC
D: -; size: -; V: TRBV14; J: TRBJ1-1; CDR3: CASSHGPRSIAFF; DNA: TGTGCCAGCAGCCACGGGCCCCGGAGTATAGCTTTCTTT
D: TRBD1; size: -; V: TRBV4-1; J: TRBJ2-1; CDR3: CASSQVGQSNEQFF; DNA: TGCGCCAGCAGCCAAGTGGGACAGTCCAATGAGCAGTTCTTC
D: TRBD2; size: -; V: TRBV5-1; J: TRBJ2-7; CDR3: CASSDSGGPSYEQYF; DNA: TGCGCCAGCAGCGACAGCGGGGGTCCATCCTACGAGCAGTACTTC
D: -; size: few; V: TRBV13; J: TRBJ1-2; CDR3: CASSFGRREDYGYTF; DNA: TGTGCCAGCAGCTTCGGGCGCCGCGAGGACTATGGCTACACCTTC
D: TRBD2; size: few; V: TRBV27; J: TRBJ2-5; CDR3: CASSLESSGGSRSQYF; DNA: TGTGCCAGCAGTTTAGAGTCTAGCGGGGGGAGCCGGAGCCAGTACTTC
D: TRBD1; size: few; V: TRBV15; J: TRBJ2-7; CDR3: CATSRDIRGLRSEQYF; DNA: TGTGCCACCAGCAGAGATATAAGGGGGCTTCGAAGCGAGCAGTACTTC
D: -; size: -; V: TRBV5-6; J: TRBJ2-7; CDR3: CASSRGPYEQYF; DNA: TGTGCCAGCAGCCGCGGCCCCTACGAGCAGTACTTC
D: -; size: few; V: TRBV20-1; J: TRBJ2-7; CDR3: CSAGGFEQYF; DNA: TGCAGTGCTGGAGGGTTTGAGCAGTACTTC
D: TRBD1; size: -; V: TRBV25-1; J: TRBJ2-7; CDR3: CASSDTGTGVEQYF; DNA: TGTGCCAGCAGTGATACCGGGACAGGGGTAGAACAGTACTTC
D: -; size: once; V: TRBV4-2; J: TRBJ1-6; CDR3: CASSQEARAYNSPLHF; DNA: TGTGCCAGCAGCCAAGAAGCCAGGGCCTATAATTCACCCCTCCACTTT
D: TRBD1; size: -; V: TRBV7-9; J: TRBJ1-2; CDR3: CASSYPQGTNYGYTF; DNA: TGTGCCAGCAGCTACCCACAGGGGACTAACTATGGCTACACCTTC
D: TRBD1; size: once; V: TRBV7-9; J: TRBJ2-7; CDR3: CASSLGDRVYF; DNA: TGTGCCAGCAGCTTAGGGGACAGGGTGTACTTC
D: TRBD1; size: -; V: TRBV29-1; J: TRBJ1-1; CDR3: CSVRDSGATEAFF; DNA: TGCAGCGTGAGGGACAGCGGAGCCACTGAAGCTTTCTTT
D: -; size: -; V: TRBV5-1; J: TRBJ2-1; CDR3: CASSSPLRDREQFF; DNA: TGCGCCAGCAGCTCTCCCTTAAGAGACAGGGAGCAGTTCTTC
D: -; size: few; V: TRBV4-1; J: TRBJ2-5; CDR3: CASSRDGQETQYF; DNA: TGCGCCAGCAGCCGGGACGGGCAAGAGACCCAGTACTTC
D: -; size: -; V: TRBV5-1; J: TRBJ2-1; CDR3: CASSLYLRDNNEQFF; DNA: TGCGCCAGCAGCTTGTACCTCCGGGACAACAATGAGCAGTTCTTC
D: TRBD1; size: -; V: TRBV30; J: TRBJ1-1; CDR3: CAWSGQGRLFVEAFF; DNA: TGTGCCTGGAGTGGACAGGGGCGGTTGTTCGTCGAAGCTTTCTTT
D: TRBD1; size: -; V: TRBV7-9; J: TRBJ1-5; CDR3: CASSLGQGNQPQHF; DNA: TGTGCCAGCAGCTTAGGACAGGGGAATCAGCCCCAGCATTTT
D: -; size: few; V: TRBV11-2; J: TRBJ1-2; CDR3: CASSSYTTADYGYTF; DNA: TGTGCCAGCAGCTCTTACACGACAGCCGACTATGGCTACACCTTC
D: -; size: few; V: TRBV19; J: TRBJ1-2; CDR3: CASSLPARNYGYTF; DNA: TGTGCCAGTAGTCTCCCTGCTCGGAACTATGGCTACACCTTC
D: -; size: once; V: TRBV9; J: TRBJ2-2; CDR3: CASSPQAGELFF; DNA: TGTGCCAGCAGCCCCCAGGCCGGGGAGCTGTTTTTT
D: TRBD1; size: few; V: TRBV11-3; J: TRBJ2-1; CDR3: CASSQDGTGGYNEQFF; DNA: TGTGCCAGCAGCCAAGACGGGACAGGGGGTTACAATGAGCAGTTCTTC
D: TRBD1; size: -; V: TRBV6-1; J: TRBJ1-1; CDR3: CASSERSVPGGTEAFF; DNA: TGTGCCAGCAGTGAAAGGTCAGTTCCAGGGGGCACTGAAGCTTTCTTT
D: -; size: -; V: TRBV5-6; J: TRBJ2-7; CDR3: CASSRDGALYEQYF; DNA: TGTGCCAGCAGCCGGGACGGAGCACTCTACGAGCAGTACTTC
D: -; size: -; V: TRBV4-2; J: TRBJ1-1; CDR3: CASSQDPTGITEAFF; DNA: TGTGCCAGCAGCCAAGATCCCACAGGGATCACTGAAGCTTTCTTT
D: -; size: -; V: TRBV7-9; J: TRBJ1-2; CDR3: CASSPGPQADYGYTF; DNA: TGTGCCAGCAGTCCAGGACCTCAGGCGGACTATGGCTACACCTTC
D: TRBD1; size: -; V: TRBV27; J: TRBJ1-2; CDR3: CASSHSPTGVDGYTF; DNA: TGTGCCAGCAGCCACTCCCCGACAGGGGTTGATGGCTACACCTTC
D: -; size: few; V: TRBV6-5; J: TRBJ1-6; CDR3: CASSYGGAASPLHF; DNA: TGTGCCAGCAGTTACGGGGGGGCTGCTTCACCCCTCCACTTT
D: -; size: -; V: TRBV29-1; J: TRBJ1-2; CDR3: CSVDAGAKPSDYGYTF; DNA: TGCAGCGTTGATGCAGGGGCCAAACCAAGCGACTATGGCTACACCTTC
D: TRBD2; size: -; V: TRBV7-8; J: TRBJ2-5; CDR3: CASSHRLAGKEETQYF; DNA: TGTGCCAGCAGCCACCGACTAGCGGGGAAGGAAGAGACCCAGTACTTC
D: -; size: -; V: TRBV6-5; J: TRBJ2-7; CDR3: CASSPGGGTDEQYF; DNA: TGTGCCAGCAGCCCCGGAGGGGGTACCGACGAGCAGTACTTC
D: -; size: few; V: TRBV5-1; J: TRBJ2-7; CDR3: CASSGGWDEQYF; DNA: TGCGCCAGCAGCGGGGGCTGGGACGAGCAGTACTTC
D: -; size: -; V: TRBV5-5; J: TRBJ1-2; CDR3: CASSLNRAALNYGYTF; DNA: TGTGCCAGCAGCTTGAACAGGGCCGCTCTTAACTATGGCTACACCTTC
D: -; size: -; V: TRBV29-1; J: TRBJ1-1; CDR3: CSVEDREGTEAFF; DNA: TGCAGCGTTGAAGACAGGGAGGGTACTGAAGCTTTCTTT
D: -; size: -; V: TRBV29-1; J: TRBJ2-5; CDR3: CSVTRGRGETQYF; DNA: TGCAGCGTTACCAGGGGCCGCGGAGAGACCCAGTACTTC
D: -; size: -; V: TRBV4-1; J: TRBJ1-5; CDR3: CASSQEVGQPQHF; DNA: TGCGCCAGCAGCCAAGAGGTCGGGCAGCCCCAGCATTTT